This T cell receptor beta chain was sequenced for a study of blood T cells in healthy people across ages (dated by TCRdb to about 2015). For the study in its entirety: In model experiments, template switching captured roughly one uniquely barcoded TCR beta cDNA molecule for every two T cells. To avoid experimental bias, donors of different ages were distributed randomly across sequencing lanes. Using deep sequencing normalized with unique cDNA molecular identifiers, the study measured how TCR beta repertoire diversity changes with age. Four age groups were formed from the donors: young (average roughly 16 years), middle-aged (approximately 39), aged (roughly 58) and long-lived (approximately 78). The study analyzed two additional independent replicas of 1 million unique cDNA reads from the same blood draw for two donors, one aged 18 to 30 and one aged 80 or older.

Systemically healthy Caucasian individuals from Russia, over 30 in total and aged about 6 to 100 years, were included as donors. Each donor gave around 9.9 milliliters of peripheral blood, collected into EDTA-treated Vacutainer tubes. Ficoll-Paque density-gradient centrifugation was used to isolate PBMCs, with at least 6 million obtained per sample. Total RNA was extracted from PBMCs with Trizol reagent, with at least 5 micrograms obtained per sample. Naive CD45RAhigh/CD27high T cell percentages were measured by flow cytometry on a PBMC aliquot from every donor. Summary of the overall study and its limitations: Since profiling was done on bulk unsorted PBMCs, naive and antigen-experienced compartments could not be conclusively compared. As age increased, observed TCR beta diversity per million T cells dropped in a roughly linear way, and a significant reduction was already evident by age 40. Estimates of total diversity based on one million sequenced T cells were regarded as lower bounds and as underestimates. Because donor CMV infection status was unknown, age-related changes in expanded clonotypes were potentially confounded. A strong correlation was found between observed TCR beta diversity and the percentage of naive T cells measured by flow cytometry. Compared with the aged group, the long-lived group had more naive CD4+ T cells, fewer expanded clones and increased TCR diversity, a pattern suggesting age selection.

The library relied on 5' RACE. The sequencer listed for this sample is Illumina HiSeq 2500. The second PCR ran for about 6 to 11 cycles and used a J-beta primer mix along with a sample-barcoded 5' primer. A template-switch 5' adaptor carrying 12 random nucleotides introduced a unique molecular identifier onto each TCR beta cDNA molecule. Each sample yielded at least 2.5 million CDR3-containing paired-end reads. First-strand cDNA was synthesized from all RNA with the Mint cDNA synthesis kit, primed by a TRBC-specific oligonucleotide. Following uracil-DNA glycosylase treatment, all cDNA underwent a first 18-cycle PCR with the universal primers M1SS and BC2_uni_R. Under the source paper's analysis protocol: Each sample was normalized by randomly selecting 1 million high-quality reads, each carrying a distinct molecular identifier. Reads sharing molecular identifiers were discarded rather than binned into consensus sequences. CDR3 identification, clonotype clustering and error correction used MiTCR with a Q25 quality threshold and the strictest error-elimination algorithm. Lower-bound total TCR beta diversity was estimated with a nonparametric unseen species model using Euler transformation. TCRdb took the public reads, trimmed them with fastp at Q25, ran MiXCR for clone calling and kept in-frame beta chains. Rows with a matching CDR3 protein are joined into one entry that keeps the most common DNA and genes. It is TCRdb's table, rather than the study itself, that gives the V and J calls and clone size. This sample comprises about 1.5 million distinct CDR3 sequences, 42% of them detected only once. The ten most abundant clones make up roughly 7.9% of the sample.

The germline V gene (reference sequence) gives CDR1 as SEHNR and CDR2 as FQNEAQ. Cut back by 1 base and 8 bases, the V and J ends lie 8 bases apart. CDR3 length: 12 amino acids, cysteine to phenylalanine. The kept DNA is CDR3 alone, 36 bases in frame from the first base. This clonotype was seen repeatedly, ten times or more. It has no known antigen specificity. Nothing much larger sits one base from this clone, and base qualities are not available. The sample consisted of blood. The chain couples TRBV7-9 to TRBJ1-2, and TRBD1 may be the D gene, going by 5 matching bases. This sequence originates from a woman aged 18-29 years in good health. In nucleotides, the sequence is TGTGCCAGCAGCTTAGGAGGGACCGGCTACACCTTC. The resulting protein is CASSLGGTGYTF.